Below, 19 T cell receptor beta chains from the same sample are listed, as sequenced in a study of Ad26.COV2.S vaccination and SARS-CoV-2 variants. Treatment described: some 20 received Ad26.COV2.S at low or high dose, single or two shots; about 5 received placebo; per-sample allocation not given. The study sampled participants on day 63 after the first vaccine or placebo injection. Profiling relied on immunoSEQ multiplex PCR, and the TCRdb table lists in-frame clones only, not all of them. The repertoire holds about 350,000 clones, roughly nine tenths seen once, with 6.4% in the top ten. Sequencing was performed on peripheral blood, taken in a trial of Ad26.COV2.S vaccine versus placebo. The origin of the receptors is a person between 18 and 59 years old who received the Ad26.COV2.S COVID-19 vaccine or a placebo.

The chain recombines TRBV5-1 with TRBJ2-2; weak D call: TRBD2 (5 bases). Trimming took off 1 base at V and 3 bases at J, with 13 bases between the two ends. CDR3 size: 16 residues. Germline lookup yields CDR1 SGHRS and CDR2 YFSETQ. CDR3 sequence reads: CASSLRQDWHTGELFF. The DNA of the CDR3 is TGCGCCAGCAGCTTGCGGCAGGACTGGCACACCGGGGAGCTGTTTTTT. Together with reference TRBV5-1 and TRBJ2-2, the CDR3 gives the full variable domain: KAGVTQTPRYLIKTRGQQVTLSCSPISGHRSVSWYQQTPGQGLQFLFEYFSETQRNKGNFPGRFSGRQFSNSRSEMNVSTLELGDSALYLCASSLRQDWHTGELFFGEGSRLTVL.

V and J are TRBV7-3 and TRBJ1-3, with D possibly being TRBD1 (5 bases). The CDR3 has 14 residues. Trimming removed 5 bases at V and 0 bases at J, with 8 bases between. The germline V gene has CDR1 SGHTA and CDR2 FQGTGA. In nucleotides, the CDR3 is TGTGCCAGCAGCAGGGACCACTCTGGAAACACCATATATTTT. Protein sequence: CASSRDHSGNTIYF.

This sequence joins TRBV27 and TRBJ1-1, with D perhaps matching TRBD1 (6 bases). CDR3 length: 14 residues. V lost 6 bases, J lost 4 bases, and 15 bases lay in between. Germline V gene lookup returns CDR1 MNHEY and CDR2 SMNVEV (reference sequence). CDR3 in amino acids: CASRERGLLTEAFF. The CDR3 nucleotides are TGTGCCAGCAGGGAGCGGGGGCTGCTCACTGAAGCTTTCTTT.

The chain employs TRBV6-4 and TRBJ2-2; D is possibly TRBD2 (5 bases). Germline CDR1 and CDR2: MRHNA and SNTAGT. The V and J ends lost 6 bases and 3 bases respectively, with 8 bases between them. This CDR3 has 13 amino acids. CDR3 loop: CASSEDYTGELFF. The CDR3 nucleotides read TGTGCCAGCAGCGAGGACTACACCGGGGAGCTGTTTTTT.

The V gene is TRBV3-1 (or the pseudogene TRBV3-2), the J gene TRBJ2-1; D not certain. The germline CDR1 and CDR2 sequences are LGHDT and YNNKEL (reference sequence). The V end was cut by 4 bases, the J end by 0 bases, with 10 bases between. The CDR3 runs to 15 residues. Here the CDR3 reads CASSPGKGSYNEQFF. The CDR3 coding sequence is TGTGCCAGCAGCCCCGGAAAGGGCTCCTACAATGAGCAGTTCTTC.

V and J are TRBV10-3 and TRBJ2-7; TRBD1 aligns across 8 bases. Per germline, CDR1 ENHRY and CDR2 SYGVKD. V shed 5 bases, J shed 6 bases, and the junction held 12 bases outside the gene matches. CDR3 length equals 15 residues. The CDR3 nucleotides are TGTGCCATCAGTACACCAACCGGGACAGGTGTCGAGCAGTACTTC. Its translation: CAISTPTGTGVEQYF.

A note on this clone: The junction differs from germline at one of its ends, possibly a read error. Within the sample, other DNA sequences also encode this same CDR3. V and J are TRBV6-1 and TRBJ2-7; D perhaps matches TRBD2 (6 bases). The CDR3 is 13 residues long. Germline V gene lookup returns CDR1 MNHNS and CDR2 SASEGT. The CDR3 loop reads CASSDHGGYEQYF. CDR3 sequence (DNA): TGCGCCAGCAGTGATCACGGGGGTTACGAGCAGTACTTC.

J is TRBJ2-1 and V is TRBV13, with no clear D. The V gene lost 0 bases and the J gene lost 4 bases, with 13 bases spanning the gap. Per germline, CDR1 PRHDT and CDR2 FYEKMQ (reference sequence). The length of the CDR3 is 16 residues. The CDR3 DNA follows: TGTGCCAGCAGCTTAGGGGCAGTGGGCCCATACAATGAGCAGTTCTTC. It is translated as CASSLGAVGPYNEQFF.

The J gene is TRBJ2-7, the V gene TRBV7-9; either TRBD1 or TRBD2 may supply D (5 bases each). The CDR3 totals 13 residues. Trimming removed 6 bases at V and 7 bases at J, with 16 bases between. Looked up from germline, CDR1 is SEHNR and CDR2 is FQNEAQ (reference sequence). The CDR3 reads CASSPGTGREQYF. The CDR3 nucleotides read TGTGCCAGCAGTCCCGGGACGGGACGGGAGCAGTACTTC.

J is TRBJ1-5 and V is TRBV28, with TRBD1 as a possible D gene (5 bases). The CDR3 is 14 amino acids. Trimming pared 7 bases from V and 9 bases from J, leaving 19 bases between. Germline CDR1 and CDR2: MDHEN and SYDVKM. CDR3 sequence (DNA): TGTGCCAGCACCTCATTCAGGGAACTGTCGCCCCAGCATTTT. Translated, it gives CASTSFRELSPQHF.

CDR3: CASSYDRAVDGELFF. The CDR3, as DNA: TGTGCCAGCAGTTATGACAGGGCGGTTGACGGGGAGCTGTTTTTT. The chain recombines TRBV6-5 with TRBJ2-2; 7 nucleotides agree with TRBD1. Germline CDR1 MNHEY, CDR2 SVGAGI. This CDR3 is 15 amino acids long. J lost 7 bases, V lost 3 bases, and 8 bases had no gene match.

This clone was detected only a few times. This chain joins TRBV6-2 or TRBV6-3 and TRBJ1-1; 8 bases fit TRBD1. The CDR3 sequence is 13 residues long. Per the germline V gene, CDR1 is MNHEY and CDR2 is SVGEGT. V lost 6 bases to trimming and J lost 3 bases; unmatched junction nucleotides: 3. CDR3: CASSEDRDTEAFF. CDR3 nucleotide sequence: TGTGCCAGCAGCGAGGACAGGGACACTGAAGCTTTCTTT.

The V gene is TRBV5-6, the J gene TRBJ2-7, with 7 bases aligning to TRBD2. CDR1 and CDR2 from the germline V gene are SGHDT and YYEEEE. The CDR3 length is 14 residues. V shed 3 bases and J 2 bases; nucleotides not matched to a gene: 5. CDR3 DNA sequence: TGTGCCAGCAGCTCCGGACTAGGAGCCTACGAGCAGTACTTC. This gives the protein CASSSGLGAYEQYF.

Turning to this clone: Mismatch with germline at one junction end may stem from a read error. The CDR3 region has the DNA TGTGCCTGGAGTGTTCCCCCGGGCCCGAGGAACTTT. It encodes CAWSVPPGPRNF. This chain joins TRBV30 and TRBJ1-5; D uncertain. Looked up from germline, CDR1 is GTSNPN and CDR2 is SVGIG (reference sequence). This CDR3 spans 12 amino acids.

The gene calls are TRBV9 and TRBJ2-3; TRBD2 is a possible D gene (6 bases). This CDR3 spans 13 amino acids. Germline V CDR1 and CDR2: SGDLS, YYNGEE. The V and J ends lost 10 bases and 2 bases respectively, with 14 bases between them. As DNA, the CDR3 is TGTGCCGGAGGGGCCTCGCCCACAGATACGCAGTATTTT. Encoded protein: CAGGASPTDTQYF.

The V and J genes are TRBV9 and TRBJ1-1; no definite D call. V was clipped by 0 bases and J by 5 bases, with 8 bases between them. Germline CDR1 is SGDLS and CDR2 is YYNGEE. The CDR3 has 13 amino acids. The CDR3, as DNA: TGTGCCAGCAGCGTAGCTTATCGGACTGAAGCTTTCTTT. Translation gives CASSVAYRTEAFF.

The chain is built from TRBV4-3 and TRBJ1-5; no clear D. The CDR3 extends over 15 amino acids. From germline, CDR1 is LGHNA and CDR2 YSLEER. Trimming cost V 2 bases and J 2 bases, with 10 bases left between them. CDR3: CASSQTFLGNQPQHF. DNA of the CDR3: TGCGCCAGCAGCCAAACGTTCCTGGGCAATCAGCCCCAGCATTTT.

This clone has only a few counts. The CDR3, as DNA: TGTGCCAGCAGCTTAAATACAGGGAGGGAAAAACTGTTTTTT. Translated, it gives CASSLNTGREKLFF. This sequence joins TRBV7-6 and TRBJ1-4, with a weak D call TRBD1 (6 bases). The CDR3 consists of 14 residues. Trimming shortened V by 2 bases and J by 8 bases, and 12 bases separated the two germline ends. Germline assignment: CDR1 SGHVS and CDR2 FNYEAQ. The variable domain in full, with the rest retrieved from reference TRBV7-6 and TRBJ1-4, is GAGVSQSPRYKVTKRGQDVALRCDPISGHVSLYWYRQALGQGPEFLTYFNYEAQQDKSGLPNDRFSAERPEGSISTLTIQRTEQRDSAMYRCASSLNTGREKLFFGSGTQLSVL.

This chain connects TRBV4-1 to TRBJ1-4; 8 bases map to TRBD1. The germline gives CDR1 MGHRA, CDR2 YSYEKL. Trimming took 0 bases from V and 7 from J; bases not matched to a gene: 7. This CDR3 has 16 residues. The CDR3 nucleotides are TGCGCCAGCAGCCAAGAGGGCCAGGGGGCGCGTGAAAAACTGTTTTTT. Residues: CASSQEGQGAREKLFF.